The clone carrying this TCR beta chain came up a few times. Its antigen is unknown. This record comes from a study of CD8 T cells in ankylosing spondylitis. TCRdb re-called the 5' RACE reads through MiXCR, storing one row per CDR3 protein. In the table there are some 800,000 distinct CDR3 sequences, approximately 10% of which are singletons. Germline values: CDR1 SGHRS, CDR2 YFSETQ. With 4 bases removed from V and 1 base from J, the gap between germline ends came to 8 bases. CDR3 size: 13 residues. General study results and limits: Disease-linked clones reportedly concentrated significantly in matched ankylosing spondylitis synovial fluid. Disease-associated clones were CD8+ and fairly uncommon in peripheral blood. What appeared characteristic of ankylosing spondylitis blood was a TCR beta motif of eight highly homologous variants.

Sequencing was carried out using blood, either unsorted or a sorted T cell fraction (not recorded which). The TCR was taken from a male donor with ankylosing spondylitis. The chain combines TRBV5-1 with TRBJ1-1; D is unclear. CDR3 protein: CASSVFGNTEAFF. The CDR3 bases are TGCGCCAGCAGCGTATTTGGGAACACTGAAGCTTTCTTT.